The entry that follows covers one TCR beta chain sequence. Its antigen is as yet unknown. The record originates from a study of T-cell memory formation after mild COVID-19. General study results and limits: Confirmation was lacking for SARS-CoV-2 specificity of second-wave clones that peaked on day 37. The pre-infection memory compartment contained some responding clones, suggesting cross-reactive memory joined.

TCRdb re-called the 5' RACE reads through MiXCR, storing one row per CDR3 protein. The sample shows more than 450,000 distinct CDR3 sequences, about a sixth of them seen only once. CDR1 and CDR2 from the germline V gene are SGHRS and YFSETQ. Trimming shortened V by 2 bases and J by 6 bases, and 15 bases separated the two germline ends. There are 15 residues in the CDR3. This sequence was found in an adult woman who had mild COVID-19 (a few samples of this study predate the infection). Cell type and time point are not known. Sample: PBMCs or a T cell subset sorted from them (not recorded which). The chain links TRBV5-1 to TRBJ2-1; possibly TRBD1 or TRBD2 for D (5 bases each). The CDR3 region is CASSFGARLFNEQFF. The CDR3 DNA reads as TGCGCCAGCAGCTTCGGGGCTAGGCTCTTCAATGAGCAGTTCTTC.